This T cell receptor beta chain was recorded in a study of blood T cell repertoires in COVID-19. Study summary: The study drew acute and convalescent COVID-19 samples from the United States, Italy and Spain.

The study recruited people aged roughly 18 to 89 years across approximately 23 US areas. Cohort allocation depended upon clinical history that participants reported. Recovered Cohort 3 donors showed two negative PCRs, clearance, or symptom resolution. The V end lost 1 base, the J end lost 4 bases, and 19 bases lay between the germline ends. There are 17 residues in the CDR3. CDR1 and CDR2 from the germline V gene are LNHDA and SQIVND (reference sequence). Only in-frame clones appear in the TCRdb table, and some are missing; sequencing was by immunoSEQ multiplex PCR. The data hold about 190,000 clones, with about 88% observed a single time.

The sequenced material came from PBMCs or T cells enriched from blood (not recorded which). The sequence was collected from a woman aged 25 to 39 who had recovered from COVID-19. The chain employs TRBV19 and TRBJ1-1; maybe TRBD1 (5 bases). The CDR3 spells CASSIGVRARVPTEAFF. The CDR3, as DNA: TGTGCCAGTAGTATAGGGGTCAGGGCTCGAGTACCCACTGAAGCTTTCTTT.